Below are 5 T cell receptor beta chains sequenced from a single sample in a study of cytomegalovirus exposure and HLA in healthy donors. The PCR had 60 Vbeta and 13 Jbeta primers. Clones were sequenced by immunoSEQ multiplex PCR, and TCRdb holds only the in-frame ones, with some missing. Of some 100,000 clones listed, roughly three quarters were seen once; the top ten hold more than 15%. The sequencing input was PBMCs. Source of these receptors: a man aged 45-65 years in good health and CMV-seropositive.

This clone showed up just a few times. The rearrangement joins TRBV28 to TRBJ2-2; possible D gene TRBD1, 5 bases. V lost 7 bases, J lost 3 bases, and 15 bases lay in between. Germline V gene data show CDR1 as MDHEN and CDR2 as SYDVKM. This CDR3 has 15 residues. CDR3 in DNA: TGTGCCAGCACCCAATCCAGGGCCTACACCGGGGAGCTGTTTTTT. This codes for CASTQSRAYTGELFF.

CDR3 bases: TGTGCCATCAGTGAGTCAAGACAGGGGTGGAATTCACCCCTCCACTTT. Protein: CAISESRQGWNSPLHF. The chain combines TRBV10-3 with TRBJ1-6; TRBD1 matches at 8 bases. CDR1 is ENHRY and CDR2 is SYGVKD in the germline V gene. CDR3 length: 16 residues. J gave up 7 bases and V 0 bases, and 5 bases lay outside the gene matches.

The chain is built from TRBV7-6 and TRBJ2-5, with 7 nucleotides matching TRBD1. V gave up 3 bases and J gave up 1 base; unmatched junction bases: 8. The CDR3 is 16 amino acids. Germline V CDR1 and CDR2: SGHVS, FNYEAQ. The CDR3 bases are TGTGCCAGCAGCTTCGAGGGACAGCAACTCCAAGAGACCCAGTACTTC. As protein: CASSFEGQQLQETQYF.

This CDR3 reads CASSRLAAEQYF. CDR3 DNA sequence: TGTGCCAGCAGCCGATTAGCAGCCGAGCAGTACTTC. This rearrangement joins TRBV7-2 to TRBJ2-7; D call uncertain. This CDR3 spans 12 amino acids. Trimming stripped 5 bases from V and 6 bases from J, with 11 bases between. Germline V gene sequence: CDR1 SGHTA, CDR2 FQGNSA.

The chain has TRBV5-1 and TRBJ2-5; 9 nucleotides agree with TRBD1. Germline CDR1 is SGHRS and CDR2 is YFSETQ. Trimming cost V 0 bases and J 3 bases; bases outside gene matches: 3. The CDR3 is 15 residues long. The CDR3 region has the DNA TGCGCCAGCAGCTTGGACAGGGGGCAGGAAGAGACCCAGTACTTC. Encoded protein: CASSLDRGQEETQYF.